This T cell receptor (beta chain) was captured in a study of radiotherapy plus CTLA-4 blockade in lung cancer. Turning to the study itself: Disease control reached 31%, with objective responses in 15% to 20%. Study-wide findings and caveats: An expansion of tumor-derived TCR clones occurred in blood after radiotherapy plus ipilimumab. According to reports, early shifts in blood T cell clones, alongside interferon-beta, forecast response most accurately.

Enrolled patients, whose metastatic non-small-cell lung cancer was chemo-refractory, received focal radiation plus CTLA-4 blockade with ipilimumab. Regarding this clone: Its antigen is as yet unknown.

This CDR3 is built from 14 residues. The J segment lost 7 bases and the V segment lost 6 bases, leaving 6 bases of the junction unmatched. The germline V gene has CDR1 MDHEN and CDR2 SYDVKM. Clones were read by immunoSEQ multiplex PCR, and TCRdb kept only the in-frame ones, dropping some. The sample carries approximately 40,000 clones, 60% to 75% recorded once. This clonotype originated in a human donor with non-small cell lung cancer who had stable disease on radiotherapy plus ipilimumab. The V and J genes are TRBV28 and TRBJ1-4; the match to TRBD1 covers 9 bases. The source material was peripheral blood, sampled from a patient treated with radiotherapy plus ipilimumab. The CDR3 DNA sequence: TGTGCCAGCAGACAAAGACAGGGGGGTGAAAAACTGTTTTTT. This gives the protein CASRQRQGGEKLFF.